The TCR beta chain described here comes from a study of cytomegalovirus exposure and HLA in healthy donors. Trimming at V came to 2 bases and at J to 9 bases, leaving 12 bases not matched to a gene. The CDR3 extends over 16 amino acids. Per germline, CDR1 SQVTM and CDR2 ANQGSEA. Primers for the PCR totalled 60 Vbeta and 13 Jbeta. The repertoire was sequenced with immunoSEQ multiplex PCR; TCRdb's copy has only in-frame clones and lacks some. The sample lists roughly 180,000 clones; approximately 88% were seen once. The rearrangement links TRBV29-1 to TRBJ2-1, with 11 bases matching TRBD1. Source material: PBMCs. This TCR was recovered from a man aged 25-45 years in good health and CMV-seronegative. The CDR3 is CSVESPLRTGGGEQFF. The CDR3 region has the DNA TGCAGCGTTGAATCCCCGCTGAGGACAGGGGGCGGTGAGCAGTTCTTC.